The 18 T cell receptor beta chains presented below share a single source sample, sequenced in a study of preoperative IRX-2 immunotherapy in early breast cancer. Data came from immunoSEQ multiplex PCR; TCRdb stores just in-frame clones and leaves some out. Of over 20,000 clones listed, approximately 75% are singletons. Treatment indicated: preoperative locoregional IRX-2 cytokine immunotherapy. The material was lymph node tissue, obtained after IRX-2 immunotherapy. Source of these receptors: a human donor with breast cancer.

The chain is built from TRBV30 and TRBJ2-7; D not certain. Germline assignment: CDR1 GTSNPN and CDR2 SVGIG (reference sequence). V was trimmed by 2 bases and J by 2 bases, leaving 4 bases between them. This CDR3 contains 11 residues. CDR3 protein: CAWSLAYEQYF. CDR3 coding DNA: TGTGCCTGGAGTTTGGCCTACGAGCAGTACTTC.

V and J are TRBV18 and TRBJ1-2; TRBD1 agrees at 9 bases. The CDR3 runs 17 residues. The V gene end was trimmed by 1 base and the J gene end by 6 bases; junction bases not matched to a gene: 12. Per the germline V gene, CDR1 is KGHSH and CDR2 is LQKENI. The CDR3 nucleotides read TGTGCCAGCTCACCACAACAGGGGGCGAGTAATAGCCATGGCTACACCTTC. Translated, it gives CASSPQQGASNSHGYTF.

The chain couples TRBV14 to TRBJ2-5, with 7 bases fitting TRBD2. The CDR3 loop spans 15 amino acids. From germline, CDR1 is SGHDN and CDR2 FVKESK. V gave up 2 bases and J gave up 4 bases; unmatched junction bases: 7. The CDR3 region is CASSQLGSGGETQYF. Here the CDR3 DNA reads TGTGCCAGCAGCCAATTGGGCTCGGGGGGAGAGACCCAGTACTTC. The full variable domain, in which reference TRBV14 and TRBJ2-5 provide the parts outside the CDR3, is EAGVTQFPSHSVIEKGQTVTLRCDPISGHDNLYWYRRVMGKEIKFLLHFVKESKQDESGMPNNRFLAERTGGTYSTLKVQPAELEDSGVYFCASSQLGSGGETQYFGPGTRLLVL.

This rearrangement joins TRBV19 to TRBJ2-1, with 11 bases lining up with TRBD2. The CDR3 spans 16 residues. The germline CDR1 and CDR2 sequences are LNHDA and SQIVND (reference sequence). Trimming took 4 bases from V and 3 from J; bases not matched to a gene: 5. The CDR3 is CASSRAGTSGYNEQFF. The CDR3 DNA follows: TGTGCCAGTAGTAGGGCCGGGACTAGCGGCTACAATGAGCAGTTCTTC. The full variable domain, completed using reference TRBV19 and TRBJ2-1, is DGGITQSPKYLFRKEGQNVTLSCEQNLNHDAMYWYRQDPGQGLRLIYYSQIVNDFQKGDIAEGYSVSREKKESFPLTVTSAQKNPTAFYLCASSRAGTSGYNEQFFGPGTRLTVL.

The chain is built from TRBV10-3 and TRBJ2-4, with 10 nucleotides matching TRBD1. From germline, CDR1 is ENHRY and CDR2 SYGVKD. After removal of 10 bases from V and 8 bases from J, the junction contained 5 bases not matched to a gene. CDR3 length: 12 amino acids. This chain's CDR3 is CATRDRGDIQYF. The CDR3 nucleotides read TGTGCCACCCGGGACAGGGGTGACATTCAGTACTTC.

The gene calls are TRBV15 and TRBJ2-2, with 9 bases matching TRBD1. V dropped 3 bases and J dropped 7; count of bases not matched to a gene: 9. Germline loops: CDR1 LNHNV, CDR2 YYDKDF (reference sequence). The CDR3 sequence is 16 residues long. This CDR3 reads CATSREQGARGGELFF. CDR3 DNA sequence: TGTGCCACCAGCAGGGAACAGGGGGCGCGTGGCGGGGAGCTGTTTTTT. The full variable domain, its missing parts supplied by reference TRBV15 and TRBJ2-2, is DAMVIQNPRYQVTQFGKPVTLSCSQTLNHNVMYWYQQKSSQAPKLLFHYYDKDFNNEADTPDNFQSRRPNTSFCFLDIRSPGLGDTAMYLCATSREQGARGGELFFGEGSRLTVL.

The CDR3 coding sequence is TGTGCCAGTAGTACCCAGTCCATGAACACTGAAGCTTTCTTT. Translation: CASSTQSMNTEAFF. The chain employs TRBV19 and TRBJ1-1; no clear D. The CDR3 consists of 14 residues. The V gene lost 4 bases and the J gene lost 0 bases, with 9 bases spanning the gap. Germline CDR1 reads LNHDA; CDR2 reads SQIVND (reference sequence).

The chain joins TRBV6-8 to TRBJ1-5, with a possible D match to TRBD1 (5 bases). Germline V gene lookup returns CDR1 MNHGY and CDR2 SAAAGT. CDR3 length: 16 amino acids. The germline V and J ends were trimmed by 5 bases and 7 bases, with 21 bases remaining between them. CDR3 nucleotide sequence: TGTGCCAGCAGTGAGGGCAGGGTAATGTTCAGGCAGCCCCAGCATTTT. This translates into CASSEGRVMFRQPQHF.

The chain combines TRBV18 with TRBJ2-1; 8 positions match TRBD1. Trimming removed 6 bases from V and 10 bases from J; junction bases left unmatched: 8. The germline gives CDR1 KGHSH, CDR2 LQKENI. This CDR3 is built from 13 residues. The CDR3 protein is CASSPRQGTEQFF. CDR3 in DNA: TGTGCCAGCTCCCCCCGACAGGGGACCGAGCAGTTCTTC.

J is TRBJ2-3 and V is TRBV30, with a weak D call TRBD1 (5 bases). Germline V lookup: CDR1 GTSNPN, CDR2 SVGIG (reference sequence). The V gene lost 3 bases and the J gene lost 1 base, with 5 bases spanning the gap. The CDR3 is made up of 12 amino acids. CDR3 coding DNA: TGTGCCTGGAGACAGGGCACAGATACGCAGTATTTT. It yields the protein CAWRQGTDTQYF. Supplemented by reference TRBV30 and TRBJ2-3, the full variable domain reads SQTIHQWPATLVQPVGSPLSLECTVEGTSNPNLYWYRQAAGRGLQLLFYSVGIGQISSEVPQNLSASRPQDRQFILSSKKLLLSDSGFYLCAWRQGTDTQYFGPGTRLTVL.

The V call is TRBV25-1, the J call TRBJ2-2; the D is unclear. The CDR3 length is 15 residues. Germline CDR1 and CDR2: MGHDK and SYGVNS. Trimming removed 6 bases from V and 7 bases from J, with 18 bases in between. CDR3 loop: CASSAGVGWVGELFF. CDR3 sequence (DNA): TGTGCCAGCAGCGCTGGTGTAGGGTGGGTCGGGGAGCTGTTTTTT.

V is TRBV15 and J is TRBJ1-6; 7 nucleotides match TRBD1. The CDR3 is 15 amino acids. The V gene's germline CDR1 is LNHNV and CDR2 YYDKDF (reference sequence). Trimming at V came to 2 bases and at J to 9 bases, leaving 7 bases not matched to a gene. CDR3 sequence: CATSRHTGVGSPLHF. DNA of the CDR3: TGTGCCACCAGCAGACACACAGGGGTAGGTTCACCCCTCCACTTT.

The chain carries TRBV25-1 and TRBJ1-1; D is undetermined. V was clipped by 1 base and J by 8 bases, with 17 bases between them. The CDR3 has 15 residues. Looked up from germline, CDR1 is MGHDK and CDR2 is SYGVNS. CDR3 region: CASSEWAGSTLEAFF. The CDR3 DNA is TGTGCCAGCAGTGAATGGGCAGGTTCAACACTAGAAGCTTTCTTT.

This clone was counted a single time. V usage is TRBV28 and J usage is TRBJ1-5; possible D gene TRBD1, 5 bases. CDR3 length equals 17 residues. Germline values: CDR1 MDHEN, CDR2 SYDVKM. V lost 5 bases, J lost 3 bases, and 20 bases lay in between. CDR3 DNA: TGTGCCAGCAGTAACCGACAGACTGCCCTCAACAATCAGCCCCAGCATTTT. As protein: CASSNRQTALNNQPQHF. Full variable domain (rest looked up from reference TRBV28 and TRBJ1-5): DVKVTQSSRYLVKRTGEKVFLECVQDMDHENMFWYRQDPGLGLRLIYFSYDVKMKEKGDIPEGYSVSREKKERFSLILESASTNQTSMYLCASSNRQTALNNQPQHFGDGTRLSIL.

The rearrangement links TRBV19 to TRBJ1-6; weak D call: TRBD1 (5 bases). Trimming removed 10 bases from V and 2 bases from J, with 12 bases in between. This CDR3 region has 14 residues. Germline V gives CDR1 LNHDA, CDR2 SQIVND (reference sequence). CDR3 bases: TGTGCCACCAAGACAGACACCTATAATTCACCCCTCCACTTT. Encoded protein: CATKTDTYNSPLHF.

This clone appeared a single time. DNA for the CDR3: TGTGCCAGCAGCCAGACTGGGACATACAATTCACCCCTCCACTTT. This codes for CASSQTGTYNSPLHF. This rearrangement joins TRBV14 to TRBJ1-6, with D possibly being TRBD1 (6 bases). This CDR3 spans 15 amino acids. The germline gives CDR1 SGHDN, CDR2 FVKESK. Deletions cut 3 bases from V and 7 bases from J, with 13 bases between.

V and J are TRBV6-8 and TRBJ1-5; D may be TRBD1 (6 bases). This CDR3 comprises 15 residues. Trimming took 6 bases from V and 1 from J, leaving 13 bases between them. Germline-derived CDR1 and CDR2 are MNHGY and SAAAGT. The CDR3 DNA sequence: TGTGCCAGCAGACCAACAGGGAGGAGCAATCAGCCCCAGCATTTT. This translates into CASRPTGRSNQPQHF.

The sample holds a few counts of this clone. V is TRBV19 and J is TRBJ1-4; D not resolved. This CDR3 is built from 13 residues. Trimming pared 5 bases from V and 4 bases from J, leaving 8 bases between. Germline CDR1 and CDR2: LNHDA and SQIVND (reference sequence). CDR3 residues: CASSLSGNEKLFF. CDR3 nucleotide sequence: TGTGCCAGTAGTCTGTCAGGTAATGAAAAACTGTTTTTT.